This TCR beta chain was recovered during a study of post-analysis software for immune sequencing data. The study, taken as a whole, reports: Patients carried roughly 5 TRBV segments more frequently than controls did, and TRBV5-6, TRBV5-1 and TRBV20-1 were among them.

Carried by the TCR beta cDNA libraries were unique molecular identifiers. TCRdb ran MiXCR on the PCR reads and lists one entry per CDR3 protein. This sample carries approximately 660,000 distinct CDR3 sequences, roughly three fifths of them seen once, and the ten largest clones take about 11%. This CDR3 has 15 amino acids. The trim removed 5 bases at V and 1 base at J, leaving 6 bases unmatched. Germline lookup yields CDR1 DFQATT and CDR2 SNEGSKA (reference sequence). Points on this clonotype: What it binds is not known.

The chain carries TRBV20-1 and TRBJ2-7; 12 nucleotides agree with TRBD2. Input material: blood. This receptor was taken from a girl between 2 and 10 years old with multiple sclerosis. The CDR3 spells CSAGGLAGASYEQYF. In DNA form, the CDR3 reads TGCAGTGCTGGGGGACTAGCGGGCGCTTCCTACGAGCAGTACTTC.